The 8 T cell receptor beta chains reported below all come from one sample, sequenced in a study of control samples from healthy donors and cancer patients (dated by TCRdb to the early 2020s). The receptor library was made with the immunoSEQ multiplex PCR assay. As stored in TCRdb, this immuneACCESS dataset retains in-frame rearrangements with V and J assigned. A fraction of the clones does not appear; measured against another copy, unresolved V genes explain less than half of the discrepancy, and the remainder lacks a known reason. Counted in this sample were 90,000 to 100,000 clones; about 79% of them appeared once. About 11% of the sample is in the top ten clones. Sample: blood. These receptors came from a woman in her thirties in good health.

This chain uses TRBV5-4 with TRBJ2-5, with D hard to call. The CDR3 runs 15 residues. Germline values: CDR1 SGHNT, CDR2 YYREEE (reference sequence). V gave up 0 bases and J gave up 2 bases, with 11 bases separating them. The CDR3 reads CASSLVSAGQETQYF. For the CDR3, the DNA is TGTGCCAGCAGCTTGGTTTCGGCTGGACAAGAGACCCAGTACTTC. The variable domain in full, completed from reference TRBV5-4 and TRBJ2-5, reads ETGVTQSPTHLIKTRGQQVTLRCSSQSGHNTVSWYQQALGQGPQFIFQYYREEENGRGNFPPRFSGLQFPNYSSELNVNALELDDSALYLCASSLVSAGQETQYFGPGTRLLVL.

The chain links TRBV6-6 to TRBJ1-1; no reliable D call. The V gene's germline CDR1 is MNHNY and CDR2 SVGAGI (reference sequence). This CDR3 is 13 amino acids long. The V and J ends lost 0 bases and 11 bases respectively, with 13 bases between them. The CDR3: CASSYSVLDWAFF. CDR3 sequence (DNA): TGTGCCAGCAGTTACTCGGTACTTGACTGGGCTTTCTTT.

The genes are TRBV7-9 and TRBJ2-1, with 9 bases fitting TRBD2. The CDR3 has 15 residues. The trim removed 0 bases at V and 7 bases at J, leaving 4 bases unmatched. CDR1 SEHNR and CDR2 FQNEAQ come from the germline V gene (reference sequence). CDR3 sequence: CASSLAAGGPNEQFF. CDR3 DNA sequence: TGTGCCAGCAGCTTAGCGGCGGGGGGGCCTAATGAGCAGTTCTTC.

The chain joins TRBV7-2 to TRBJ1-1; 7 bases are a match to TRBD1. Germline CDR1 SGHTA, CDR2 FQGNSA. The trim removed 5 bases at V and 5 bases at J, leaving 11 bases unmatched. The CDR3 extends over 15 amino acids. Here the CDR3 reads CASSPTGTKGTEAFF. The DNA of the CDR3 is TGTGCCAGCAGCCCGACAGGGACCAAGGGGACTGAAGCTTTCTTT.

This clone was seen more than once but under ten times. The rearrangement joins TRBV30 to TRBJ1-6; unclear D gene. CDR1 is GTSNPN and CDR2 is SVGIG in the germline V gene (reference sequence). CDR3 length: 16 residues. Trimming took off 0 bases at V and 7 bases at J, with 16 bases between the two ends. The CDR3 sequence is CAWSVRLGQKNSPLHF. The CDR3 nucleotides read TGTGCCTGGAGTGTCCGGTTAGGGCAGAAGAATTCACCCCTCCACTTT.

CDR3 in DNA: TGTGCCAGCAGTTTACAGGGGGCGCAAGGAAACACCATATATTTT. This sequence encodes CASSLQGAQGNTIYF. This chain connects TRBV6-6 to TRBJ1-3, with 9 bases matching TRBD1. The V gene end was trimmed by 4 bases and the J gene end by 4 bases; junction bases not matched to a gene: 5. From germline, CDR1 is MNHNY and CDR2 SVGAGI (reference sequence). This CDR3 is 15 amino acids long.

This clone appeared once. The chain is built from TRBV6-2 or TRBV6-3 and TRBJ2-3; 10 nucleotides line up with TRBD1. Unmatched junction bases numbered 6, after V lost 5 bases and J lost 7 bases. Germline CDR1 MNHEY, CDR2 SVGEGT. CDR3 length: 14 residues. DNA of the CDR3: TGTGCCAGCAGTCAAGACAGGGGGCAGAATACGCAGTATTTT. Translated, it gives CASSQDRGQNTQYF.

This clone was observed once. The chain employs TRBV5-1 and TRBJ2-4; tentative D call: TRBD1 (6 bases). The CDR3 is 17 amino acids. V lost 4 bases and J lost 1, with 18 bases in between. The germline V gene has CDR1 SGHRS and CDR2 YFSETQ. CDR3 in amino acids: CASSPGLGAGAKNIQYF. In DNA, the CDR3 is TGCGCCAGCAGCCCCGGACTGGGGGCTGGGGCCAAAAACATTCAGTACTTC.